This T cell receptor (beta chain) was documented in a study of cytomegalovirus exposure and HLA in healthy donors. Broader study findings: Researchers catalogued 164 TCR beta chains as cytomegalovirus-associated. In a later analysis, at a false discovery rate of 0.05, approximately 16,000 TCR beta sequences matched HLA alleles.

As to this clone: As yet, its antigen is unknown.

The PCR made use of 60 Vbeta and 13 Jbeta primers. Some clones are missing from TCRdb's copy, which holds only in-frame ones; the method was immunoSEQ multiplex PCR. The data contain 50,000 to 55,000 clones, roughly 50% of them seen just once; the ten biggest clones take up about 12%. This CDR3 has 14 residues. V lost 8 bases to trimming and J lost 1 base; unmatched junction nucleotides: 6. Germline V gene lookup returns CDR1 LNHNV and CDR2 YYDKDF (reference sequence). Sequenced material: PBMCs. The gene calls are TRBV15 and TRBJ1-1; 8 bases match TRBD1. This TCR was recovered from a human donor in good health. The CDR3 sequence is CATLLDRANTEAFF. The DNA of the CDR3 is TGTGCCACCCTACTGGACAGGGCGAACACTGAAGCTTTCTTT.